These 12 T cell receptor beta chains were all obtained from the same sample, sequenced in a study of blood T cells in healthy people across ages. A second about 6 to 11 cycle PCR used barcoded and J-beta primers. Via MiXCR, TCRdb re-called the 5' RACE reads, giving one row per CDR3 protein. In the table there are about 1.6 million distinct CDR3 sequences, about 35% of which are singletons. Sequencing used blood. The receptor source for this set is a young woman in good health.

Comment on this clonotype: Its ends do not fully match the called genes, so a read error is possible. This chain uses TRBV3-1 with TRBJ2-3, with D perhaps matching TRBD2 (8 bases). CDR1 is LGHDT, CDR2 YNNKEL, per germline (reference sequence). This CDR3 region has 16 residues. The CDR3 is CASSQERTGGTDAQYF. CDR3 DNA: TGTGCCAGCAGCCAAGAGAGAACGGGGGGGACAGATGCGCAGTATTTT.

V gene TRBV20-1 combines with J gene TRBJ1-1; tentatively, D is TRBD1 (6 bases). This CDR3 has 15 residues. V lost 4 bases and J lost 0, with 15 bases in between. Germline CDR1 and CDR2: DFQATT and SNEGSKA (reference sequence). The CDR3 nucleotides are TGCAGTGCTACCACACGGACAGCCATGAACACTGAAGCTTTCTTT. It translates to CSATTRTAMNTEAFF.

This clonotype has only a few counts. The V and J genes are TRBV9 and TRBJ2-3; D not certain. The V end lost 2 bases, the J end lost 5 bases, and 6 bases lay between the germline ends. The CDR3 consists of 12 residues. Looked up from germline, CDR1 is SGDLS and CDR2 is YYNGEE. The CDR3, as DNA: TGTGCCAGCAGCGTTAGGCAAGATACGCAGTATTTT. Translating gives CASSVRQDTQYF.

The J gene is TRBJ2-1, the V gene TRBV27; the match to TRBD2 covers 9 bases. Germline assignment: CDR1 MNHEY and CDR2 SMNVEV (reference sequence). This CDR3 spans 15 amino acids. The J segment lost 6 bases and the V segment lost 5 bases, leaving 8 bases of the junction unmatched. The CDR3 nucleotides read TGTGCCAGCAGTCCCGGACTAGCGCCCAGCAATGAGCAGTTCTTC. It yields the protein CASSPGLAPSNEQFF.

This clonotype was counted only a few times. The CDR3 sequence: CASSFLRQGATEAFF. The CDR3 coding sequence is TGTGCCAGCAGTTTTCTTAGACAGGGCGCCACTGAAGCTTTCTTT. The chain carries TRBV6-6 and TRBJ1-1, with 7 bases that match TRBD1. CDR1 is MNHNY and CDR2 is SVGAGI in the germline V gene (reference sequence). This CDR3 has 15 amino acids. V lost 4 bases, J lost 4 bases, and 9 bases stayed unmatched.

This clonotype came up many times. The gene calls are TRBV29-1 and TRBJ2-4, with 9 bases lining up with TRBD1. There are 16 residues in the CDR3. Germline lookup yields CDR1 SQVTM and CDR2 ANQGSEA. After removal of 5 bases from V and 0 bases from J, the junction contained 8 bases not matched to a gene. CDR3 loop: CSVTGQGPLAKNIQYF. The CDR3, as DNA: TGCAGCGTTACGGGACAGGGACCCTTAGCCAAAAACATTCAGTACTTC.

The rearrangement joins TRBV20-1 to TRBJ1-2; D ambiguous. Germline lookup yields CDR1 DFQATT and CDR2 SNEGSKA (reference sequence). With 3 bases removed from V and 4 bases from J, the gap between germline ends came to 18 bases. The CDR3 length is 15 residues. The CDR3 is CSARDLAAESYGYTF. CDR3 coding DNA: TGCAGTGCTAGGGATCTGGCGGCGGAAAGCTATGGCTACACCTTC.

As for this clonotype: Germline is not matched at one junction end, which may reflect a read error. This chain links TRBV4-1 with TRBJ2-7; TRBD1 aligns across 7 bases. CDR3 length equals 13 residues. Germline V CDR1 and CDR2: MGHRA, YSYEKL. CDR3 region: CASSQEGGYGQYF. CDR3 DNA: TGCGCCAGCAGCCAAGAAGGGGGCTACGGGCAGTACTTC.

The table lists this clonotype with a few counts. This sequence joins TRBV28 and TRBJ1-5, with a possible D match to TRBD1 (5 bases). Germline V lookup: CDR1 MDHEN, CDR2 SYDVKM. The CDR3 totals 15 residues. Trimming took off 2 bases at V and 7 bases at J, with 15 bases between the two ends. Here the CDR3 DNA reads TGTGCCAGCAGTTTAGGTACGAACAGGAGGCAGCCCCAGCATTTT. Its protein is CASSLGTNRRQPQHF.

The genes are TRBV7-3 and TRBJ2-3; 10 nucleotides line up with TRBD2. With 5 bases clipped from V and 4 bases from J, the junction kept 6 bases outside the gene matches. CDR1 is SGHTA and CDR2 is FQGTGA in the germline V gene. The CDR3 loop spans 15 amino acids. CDR3 region: CASSRGGLASDTQYF. The CDR3 DNA sequence: TGTGCCAGCAGCCGAGGGGGACTAGCGTCAGATACGCAGTATTTT.

This clonotype was picked up a small number of times. This chain links TRBV20-1 with TRBJ2-7; 9 bases align to TRBD1. CDR1 is DFQATT and CDR2 is SNEGSKA in the germline V gene (reference sequence). The CDR3 length is 18 residues. V lost 0 bases and J lost 5; bases outside the gene matches: 17. DNA of the CDR3: TGCAGTGCTAGAGATATAATGGGTTCGGGGACAGGGTCAGACGAGCAGTACTTC. This encodes CSARDIMGSGTGSDEQYF.

J is TRBJ2-3 and V is TRBV19; TRBD2 aligns across 10 bases. V shed 8 bases and J 3 bases; nucleotides not matched to a gene: 8. The germline V gene has CDR1 LNHDA and CDR2 SQIVND (reference sequence). The CDR3 covers 15 residues. The CDR3 here is CASCRTSGITDTQYF. CDR3 nucleotide sequence: TGTGCCAGTTGCCGGACTAGCGGTATTACAGATACGCAGTATTTT.